The 16 T cell receptor beta chains presented below share a single source sample, sequenced in a study of blood T cells in healthy people across ages. A J-beta primer mix and a sample-barcoded 5' primer were used in a second PCR of about 7 to 12 cycles. TCRdb re-called the 5' RACE reads with MiXCR, one entry per CDR3 protein. Of 450,000 to 700,000 distinct CDR3 sequences in the sample, roughly 29% were seen once. The sequenced material came from blood. The receptors shown here come from a woman between 65 and 79 years old in good health.

V is TRBV5-1 and J is TRBJ2-5; D not certain. The J call is in doubt because the DNA end fits TRBJ2-7 better. This CDR3 is 13 amino acids long. Germline V gene lookup returns CDR1 SGHRS and CDR2 YFSETQ. The CDR3 sequence is CASSFAQNYEQYF. The CDR3 DNA reads as TGCGCCAGCAGCTTCGCCCAGAACTACGAGCAGTACTTC.

The chain employs TRBV7-9 and TRBJ1-4; 8 bases are a match to TRBD1. The CDR3 consists of 17 residues. V shed 2 bases, J shed 4 bases, and the junction held 9 bases outside the gene matches. Germline CDR1 and CDR2: SEHNR and FQNEAQ (reference sequence). CDR3 loop: CASSLRARTGNNEKLFF. CDR3 DNA: TGTGCCAGCAGCTTACGAGCCCGGACAGGGAATAATGAAAAACTGTTTTTT.

This clonotype was seen a handful of times. The CDR3, as DNA: TGCAGCGTCCGGGACAGCCTTTTGACCCAGTACTTC. Translated, it gives CSVRDSLLTQYF. The genes are TRBV29-1 and TRBJ2-5; 7 bases map to TRBD1. The trim removed 6 bases at V and 7 bases at J, leaving 8 bases unmatched. Germline CDR1 SQVTM, CDR2 ANQGSEA. CDR3 length equals 12 residues.

The rearrangement joins TRBV7-9 to TRBJ2-2; TRBD2 is a possible D gene (6 bases). This CDR3 is built from 20 residues. The V gene's germline CDR1 is SEHNR and CDR2 FQNEAQ (reference sequence). V was trimmed by 5 bases and J by 7 bases, leaving 32 bases between them. CDR3 DNA sequence: TGTGCCAGCAGCGACCGGGGTTCCTTTCTGGGGGGAACTTACGGCGGGGAGCTGTTTTTT. It codes for CASSDRGSFLGGTYGGELFF. Full variable domain (remainder filled in from reference TRBV7-9 and TRBJ2-2): DTGVSQNPRHKITKRGQNVTFRCDPISEHNRLYWYRQTLGQGPEFLTYFQNEAQLEKSRLLSDRFSAERPKGSFSTLEIQRTEQGDSAMYLCASSDRGSFLGGTYGGELFFGEGSRLTVL.

This clonotype came up a few times. CDR3 sequence reads: CASGLCWTGPHEQYF. The CDR3 bases are TGTGCTAGTGGTTTGTGTTGGACAGGTCCCCACGAGCAGTACTTC. The chain couples TRBV12-5 to TRBJ2-7, with 7 bases aligning to TRBD1. Looked up from germline, CDR1 is LGHNT and CDR2 is FRNRAP. V dropped 2 bases and J dropped 5; count of bases not matched to a gene: 9. CDR3 length equals 15 residues.

CDR3 bases: TGTGCCAGCAGTGAGACGGACAGCGGCTCCTACAATGAGCAGTTCTTC. It specifies CASSETDSGSYNEQFF. The chain combines TRBV6-2 or TRBV6-3 with TRBJ2-1; D might be TRBD1 (6 bases). Germline CDR1 MNHEY, CDR2 SVGEGT. This CDR3 has 16 amino acids. The V end was cut by 5 bases, the J end by 0 bases, with 14 bases between.

This chain links TRBV14 with TRBJ2-2; unclear D gene. Germline V gene data show CDR1 as SGHDN and CDR2 as FVKESK. This CDR3 contains 16 residues. Trimming left V 3 bases short and J 2 bases short, with 13 bases between. The CDR3 spells CASSHPSGANTGELFF. The CDR3 DNA is TGTGCCAGCAGCCACCCCAGTGGAGCTAACACCGGGGAGCTGTTTTTT.

The chain couples TRBV24-1 to TRBJ2-5, with TRBD2 matching over 10 bases. The end of the DNA fits TRBJ2-1 better, so the J call may be wrong. The germline V gene has CDR1 KGHDR and CDR2 SFDVKD. The CDR3 has 15 residues. CDR3 nucleotide sequence: TGTGCCACCAGTGACGTTAGCGGGGGGTACAATGAGCAGTTCTTC. Translating it yields CATSDVSGGYNEQFF.

This clonotype was counted a few times. CDR3 protein: CASSPGWGSLETQYF. The CDR3 DNA sequence: TGTGCCAGCAGCCCAGGATGGGGTAGTTTGGAGACCCAGTACTTC. This chain uses TRBV7-8 with TRBJ2-5; D uncertain. Trimming removed 5 bases from V and 5 bases from J, with 18 bases in between. The CDR3 runs 15 residues. Germline CDR1 SGHVS, CDR2 FQNEAQ.

This clonotype was observed a handful of times. The chain carries TRBV12-3 or TRBV12-4 and TRBJ1-6, with D possibly being TRBD1 (5 bases). The V and J ends lost 1 base and 3 bases respectively, with 10 bases between them. The CDR3 consists of 16 residues. The CDR3 bases are TGTGCCAGCAGTTTAGGGGGGGGGAACTATAATTCACCCCTCCACTTT. Residues: CASSLGGGNYNSPLHF.

The chain carries TRBV20-1 and TRBJ1-5; TRBD1 aligns across 11 bases. Losses at the gene ends were 4 bases for V and 7 bases for J; bases not matched to a gene: 9. The germline gives CDR1 DFQATT, CDR2 SNEGSKA (reference sequence). This CDR3 contains 15 residues. DNA of the CDR3: TGCAGTGCTACTTGGACAGGGGGCAGGGGACAGCCCCAGCATTTT. Amino acids: CSATWTGGRGQPQHF.

This sequence joins TRBV12-3 or TRBV12-4 and TRBJ2-6; D is perhaps TRBD2 (5 bases). The CDR3 covers 15 residues. Trimming left V 8 bases short and J 4 bases short, with 15 bases between. The CDR3 sequence is CASSPGETGANVLTF. As DNA, the CDR3 is TGTGCCAGCTCCCCCGGGGAGACGGGGGCCAACGTCCTGACTTTC.

The chain recombines TRBV25-1 with TRBJ1-1; D is unclear. Deletions cut 0 bases from V and 1 base from J, with 6 bases between. The V gene's germline CDR1 is MGHDK and CDR2 SYGVNS. The CDR3 contains 14 residues. The CDR3 sequence: CASSEYSPNTEAFF. The CDR3 nucleotides read TGTGCCAGCAGTGAATATTCGCCGAACACTGAAGCTTTCTTT.

The chain uses TRBV2 and TRBJ1-1; D unclear. V lost 6 bases and J 0 bases, leaving 11 bases between the germline ends. Germline values: CDR1 SNHLY, CDR2 FYNNEI. The CDR3 runs to 14 residues. CDR3 amino acids: CASRNGRLNTEAFF. CDR3 in DNA: TGTGCCAGCAGGAATGGACGGTTGAACACTGAAGCTTTCTTT.

This clonotype occurred a few times. The chain uses TRBV7-6 and TRBJ1-6, with a weak D call TRBD1 (6 bases). The CDR3 extends over 19 amino acids. In germline, CDR1 is SGHVS, CDR2 FNYEAQ. V lost 4 bases to trimming and J lost 0 bases, with 19 bases between them. The CDR3 DNA is TGTGCCAGCAGCTCCGATCCCGGGACAACGAGCTCCTATAATTCACCCCTCCACTTT. Translation: CASSSDPGTTSSYNSPLHF.

This chain uses TRBV6-1 with TRBJ2-7; TRBD1 agrees at 11 bases. This CDR3 comprises 14 residues. V gave up 6 bases and J gave up 5 bases; unmatched junction bases: 6. Germline-derived CDR1 and CDR2 are MNHNS and SASEGT. DNA for the CDR3: TGTGCCAGCAGCATGGACAGGGGGCGACACGAGCAGTACTTC. Its protein is CASSMDRGRHEQYF.